What follows are 18 T cell receptor beta chains derived from one specimen sequenced in a study of OX40 agonist ivuxolimab in advanced cancers. Only in-frame clones appear in the TCRdb table, and some are missing; sequencing was by immunoSEQ multiplex PCR. The data hold about 32,000 clones, with approximately 87% observed a single time. The input for sequencing was CD4+ or CD8+ T cells sorted from blood, taken in a trial of the OX40 agonist ivuxolimab. These receptors originate from an adult with an advanced solid tumor such as melanoma, head and neck, liver or kidney cancer.

This clone was observed a single time. The chain links TRBV21-1 to TRBJ1-1; the table's TRBD1 call for D was not verified on the DNA. TRBV21-1 is listed as a pseudogene. This CDR3 is built from 10 residues. The chain's CDR3 is CASRRQSPLF. The CDR3 bases are TGTGCCAGCAGACGACAGAGCCCTCTCTTT.

The chain carries TRBV29-1 and TRBJ1-2; TRBD1 might be the D (6 bases). The germline V gene has CDR1 SQVTM and CDR2 ANQGSEA. The CDR3 runs to 13 residues. The V gene lost 8 bases and the J gene lost 3 bases, with 16 bases spanning the gap. Here the CDR3 reads CSTWGGRDYGYTF. The CDR3 DNA is TGCAGCACCTGGGGGGGCAGGGACTATGGCTACACCTTC.

This chain joins TRBV6-5 and TRBJ1-6; D is unclear. CDR1 is MNHEY and CDR2 is SVGAGI in the germline V gene. V lost 5 bases, J lost 10 bases, and 18 bases lay in between. This CDR3 spans 15 amino acids. The CDR3 DNA sequence: TGTGCCAGCAGTGTACGCCTCGAAATAGGGTCACCCCTCCACTTT. This sequence encodes CASSVRLEIGSPLHF.

This clone was counted between two and nine times. The gene calls are TRBV7-9 and TRBJ2-2, with 10 bases lining up with TRBD1. The CDR3 runs to 16 residues. Germline V lookup: CDR1 SEHNR, CDR2 FQNEAQ (reference sequence). After removal of 5 bases from V and 4 bases from J, the junction contained 7 bases not matched to a gene. In nucleotides, the CDR3 is TGTGCCAGCAGCAATGACAGGGGGCGGACCACCGGGGAGCTGTTTTTT. Residues: CASSNDRGRTTGELFF.

A word on this clone: The junction differs from germline at one of its ends, possibly a read error. The rearrangement uses TRBV30 and TRBJ1-5; D is possibly TRBD1 (5 bases). Germline V gene sequence: CDR1 GTSNPN, CDR2 SVGIG (reference sequence). The CDR3 covers 13 residues. The CDR3 region has the DNA TGTGCCTGGAGTTGGCAGGACAATCAGGCCCAGCATTTT. Translating gives CAWSWQDNQAQHF.

CDR3 residues: CARSIAGPGLGNTIYF. The CDR3 DNA follows: TGTGCCAGAAGTATTGCCGGGCCAGGGCTGGGTAACACCATATATTTT. This chain uses TRBV5-3 with TRBJ1-3; possibly TRBD1 for D (5 bases). TRBV5-3 is reported as an ORF; its role is uncertain. Trimming shortened V by 5 bases and J by 7 bases, and 22 bases separated the two germline ends. This CDR3 contains 16 residues.

The V and J genes are TRBV28 and TRBJ2-5; 8 bases fit TRBD1. The germline V gene has CDR1 MDHEN and CDR2 SYDVKM. V shed 5 bases, J shed 3 bases, and the junction held 2 bases outside the gene matches. The CDR3 covers 13 residues. The chain's CDR3 is CASSRDRKETQYF. The CDR3 region has the DNA TGTGCCAGCAGTCGGGACAGGAAAGAGACCCAGTACTTC.

The J gene is TRBJ1-1, the V gene TRBV7-8; maybe TRBD1 (5 bases). This CDR3 comprises 11 residues. V shed 8 bases and J shed 4 bases, with 8 bases lying between them. Germline CDR1 is SGHVS and CDR2 is FQNEAQ. The CDR3 region is CASRRGTEAFF. The CDR3 DNA reads as TGTGCCAGCCGTAGGGGCACTGAAGCTTTCTTT.

This chain uses TRBV12-5 with TRBJ2-5; no clear D gene. CDR1 is LGHNT and CDR2 is FRNRAP in the germline V gene. V was trimmed by 2 bases and J by 2 bases, leaving 3 bases between them. The CDR3 is 12 residues long. CDR3 coding DNA: TGTGCTAGTGGTTTGTGGCAAGAGACCCAGTACTTC. It yields the protein CASGLWQETQYF.

The chain has TRBV27 and TRBJ2-2, with TRBD2 as a possible D gene (6 bases). Germline V gives CDR1 MNHEY, CDR2 SMNVEV (reference sequence). The CDR3 consists of 15 residues. Trimming shortened V by 4 bases and J by 5 bases, and 14 bases separated the two germline ends. DNA of the CDR3: TGTGCCAGCAGTTCTATCGGGGGATCGACCGGGGAGCTGTTTTTT. This sequence encodes CASSSIGGSTGELFF.

This chain links TRBV19 with TRBJ2-7; possible D gene TRBD2, 5 bases. Germline CDR1 reads LNHDA; CDR2 reads SQIVND (reference sequence). The CDR3 covers 17 residues. V was trimmed by 3 bases and J by 1 base, leaving 19 bases between them. CDR3 protein: CASSIGLPAETSYEQYF. In nucleotides, the CDR3 is TGTGCCAGTAGTATTGGATTACCAGCGGAAACTTCCTACGAGCAGTACTTC. The full variable domain, in which reference TRBV19 and TRBJ2-7 provide the parts outside the CDR3, is DGGITQSPKYLFRKEGQNVTLSCEQNLNHDAMYWYRQDPGQGLRLIYYSQIVNDFQKGDIAEGYSVSREKKESFPLTVTSAQKNPTAFYLCASSIGLPAETSYEQYFGPGTRLTVT.

The chain is built from TRBV5-5 and TRBJ2-1; D is undetermined. The V gene's germline CDR1 is SGHKS and CDR2 YYEKEE (reference sequence). V gave up 4 bases and J gave up 2 bases, with 13 bases separating them. CDR3 length: 15 residues. The CDR3 DNA reads as TGTGCCAGCAGCCTATCGACTGTTGCCTACAATGAGCAGTTCTTC. It is translated as CASSLSTVAYNEQFF.

This chain connects TRBV6-1 to TRBJ2-1; perhaps TRBD1 as D (6 bases). V gave up 8 bases and J gave up 9 bases, with 14 bases separating them. Germline-derived CDR1 and CDR2 are MNHNS and SASEGT. The CDR3 contains 12 residues. CDR3 sequence (DNA): TGTGCCAGCCAATACAGGGAGATTGAGCAGTTCTTC. Amino acid sequence: CASQYREIEQFF.

V is TRBV19 and J is TRBJ2-3; no clear D. Trimming pared 6 bases from V and 0 bases from J, leaving 10 bases between. Germline V lookup: CDR1 LNHDA, CDR2 SQIVND (reference sequence). This CDR3 has 14 residues. The CDR3 spells CASSYLQSTDTQYF. The CDR3 DNA reads TGTGCCAGTAGCTACCTACAAAGCACAGATACGCAGTATTTT.

The chain uses TRBV27 and TRBJ2-1; 10 bases agree with TRBD2. The germline CDR1 and CDR2 sequences are MNHEY and SMNVEV (reference sequence). The J segment lost 4 bases and the V segment lost 5 bases, leaving 11 bases of the junction unmatched. This CDR3 is built from 17 residues. The CDR3 protein is CASSTDLSGRVYNEQFF. CDR3 bases: TGTGCCAGCAGTACAGACCTAAGCGGGAGGGTGTACAATGAGCAGTTCTTC.

The J gene is TRBJ2-7, the V gene TRBV6-1; 8 bases are a match to TRBD1. V lost 7 bases to trimming and J lost 3 bases; unmatched junction nucleotides: 8. Germline V lookup: CDR1 MNHNS, CDR2 SASEGT. The CDR3 totals 14 residues. CDR3 coding DNA: TGTGCCAGCACCGAGGACAGGGTAGTCTACGAGCAGTACTTC. It is translated as CASTEDRVVYEQYF.

This clone was detected a few times. This sequence joins TRBV4-1 and TRBJ2-7; D remains ambiguous. CDR1 MGHRA and CDR2 YSYEKL come from the germline V gene. This CDR3 is 16 amino acids long. Trimming stripped 1 base from V and 0 bases from J, with 13 bases between. CDR3 protein: CASSQGGSHSSYEQYF. The CDR3 nucleotides read TGCGCCAGCAGCCAAGGGGGTAGCCATAGCTCCTACGAGCAGTACTTC.

This chain joins TRBV6-1 and TRBJ2-7; TRBD1 matches 10 bases. V shed 10 bases, J shed 0 bases, and the junction held 6 bases outside the gene matches. The CDR3 spans 14 residues. Germline V gene sequence: CDR1 MNHNS, CDR2 SASEGT. The CDR3: CATDRGLSSYEQYF. CDR3 bases: TGTGCCACCGACAGGGGGCTGAGCTCCTACGAGCAGTACTTC.